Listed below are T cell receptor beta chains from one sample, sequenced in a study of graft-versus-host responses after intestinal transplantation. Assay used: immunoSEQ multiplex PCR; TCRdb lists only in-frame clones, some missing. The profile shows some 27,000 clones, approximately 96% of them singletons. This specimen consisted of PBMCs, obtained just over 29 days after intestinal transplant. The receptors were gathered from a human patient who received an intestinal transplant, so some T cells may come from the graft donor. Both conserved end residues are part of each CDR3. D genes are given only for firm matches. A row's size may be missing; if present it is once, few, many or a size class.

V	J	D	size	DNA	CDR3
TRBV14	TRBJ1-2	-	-	TGTGCCAGCAGCCAAAAGTCCGGGGGGAGCTATGGCTACACCTTC	CASSQKSGGSYGYTF
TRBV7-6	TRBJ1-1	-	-	TGTGCCAGCAGTCGGGGGTTGGGGAACACTGAAGCTTTCTTT	CASSRGLGNTEAFF
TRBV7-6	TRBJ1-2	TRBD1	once	TGTGCCAGCAGCTCAGGGGGCTATGGCTACACCTTC	CASSSGGYGYTF
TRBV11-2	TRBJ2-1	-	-	TGTGCCAGCAGCTTAGGGAGGGGCGATGAGCAGTTCTTC	CASSLGRGDEQFF
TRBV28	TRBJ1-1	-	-	TGTGCCAGCAGTTTAGACTGGGGGGGATCTAACACTGAAGCTTTCTTT	CASSLDWGGSNTEAFF
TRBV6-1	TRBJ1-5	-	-	TGTGCCAGCAGTGGCCCGGGATCTGATCAGCCCCAGCATTTT	CASSGPGSDQPQHF
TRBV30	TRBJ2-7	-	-	TGTGCCTGGAGCCCAGGGGACACCCCCTACGAGCAGTACTTC	CAWSPGDTPYEQYF
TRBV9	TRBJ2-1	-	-	TGTGCCAGCAGCGTTCTAGGTGGGAACTACAATGAGCAGTTCTTC	CASSVLGGNYNEQFF
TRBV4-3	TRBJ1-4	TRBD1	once	TGCGCCAGCAGCCAAGATCGGACAGGTCTTAATGAAAAACTGTTTTTT	CASSQDRTGLNEKLFF
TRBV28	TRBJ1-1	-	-	TGTGCCAGCAGCCTTAGGACGGCCCCAATGAACACTGAAGCTTTCTTT	CASSLRTAPMNTEAFF
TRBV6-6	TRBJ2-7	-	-	TGTGCCAGCAGTTACGGGCTTGGGGGCTACGAGCAGTACTTC	CASSYGLGGYEQYF
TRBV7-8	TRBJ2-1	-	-	TGTGCCAGCAGCTCCGGGCCCCAGGAGCAGTTCTTC	CASSSGPQEQFF
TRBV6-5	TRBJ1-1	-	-	TGTGCCAGCAGCCTCCGGGACAACTGGAGTGAAGCTTTCTTT	CASSLRDNWSEAFF
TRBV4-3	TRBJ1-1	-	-	TGCGCCAGCAGCCAAGGGGGGACCCAAAACACTGAAGCTTTCTTT	CASSQGGTQNTEAFF
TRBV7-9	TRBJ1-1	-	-	TGTGCCAGCAACAGCGCAGGGGACACTGAAGCTTTCTTT	CASNSAGDTEAFF
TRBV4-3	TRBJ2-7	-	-	TGCGCCAGCAGCCAGCATGGGGGTACCTACGAGCAGTACTTC	CASSQHGGTYEQYF
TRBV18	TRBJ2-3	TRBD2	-	TGTGCCAGCTCGCCTACGGGGGGAGATACGCAGTATTTT	CASSPTGGDTQYF
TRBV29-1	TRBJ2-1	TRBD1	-	TGCAGCACCTGGGACAGGGAGGGCGAGCAGTTCTTC	CSTWDREGEQFF
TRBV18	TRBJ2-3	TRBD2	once	TGTGCCAGCTCTTCGACTAGCGGGGGGGCAGATACGCAGTATTTT	CASSSTSGGADTQYF
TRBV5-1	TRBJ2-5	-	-	TGCGCCAGCAGCTTGGAACAGCCAGAGACCCAGTACTTC	CASSLEQPETQYF
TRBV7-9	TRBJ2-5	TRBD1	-	TGTGCCAGCAGCTTAGTAGGGGGCGGAGAGACCCAGTACTTC	CASSLVGGGETQYF
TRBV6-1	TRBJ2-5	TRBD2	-	TGTGCCAGCAGTGAAGCGGGACTAGCGGGAACAGAGACCCAGTACTTC	CASSEAGLAGTETQYF
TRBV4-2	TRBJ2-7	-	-	TGTGCCAGCAGGTCCCTGTGGGACCGCTCCTACGAGCAGTACTTC	CASRSLWDRSYEQYF
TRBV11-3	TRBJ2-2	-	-	TGTGCCAGCAGCTTAGACGCGAACACCGGGGAGCTGTTTTTT	CASSLDANTGELFF
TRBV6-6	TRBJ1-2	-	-	TGTGCCAGCAGTCCAACGGGGGGTGACTATGGCTACACCTTC	CASSPTGGDYGYTF
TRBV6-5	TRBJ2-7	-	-	TGTGCCAGCAGTTATGGTATGGGGGAGCAGTACTTC	CASSYGMGEQYF
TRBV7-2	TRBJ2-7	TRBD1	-	TGTGCCAGCAGCTTAGCCCTTCTGGGACAGGGGGCGAACGAGCAGTACTTC	CASSLALLGQGANEQYF
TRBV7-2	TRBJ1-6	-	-	TGTGCCAGCAGCTTAGGGCCCGGACTTGAATCCTATAATTCACCCCTCCACTTT	CASSLGPGLESYNSPLHF
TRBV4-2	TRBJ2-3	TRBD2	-	TGTGCCAGCAGCCAAGATTCCCGGGAGGGCACAGATACGCAGTATTTT	CASSQDSREGTDTQYF
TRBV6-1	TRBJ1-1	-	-	TGTGCCAGCAGTGAATCAAGCCAGGGCCGCCTTGAAGCTTTCTTT	CASSESSQGRLEAFF
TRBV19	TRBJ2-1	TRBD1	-	TGTGCCAGTAGGGACAGGGCTAACAATGAGCAGTTCTTC	CASRDRANNEQFF
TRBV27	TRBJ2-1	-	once	TGTGCCAGCAGTTTAGGTGGTACCTACAATGAGCAGTTCTTC	CASSLGGTYNEQFF
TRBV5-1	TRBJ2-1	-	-	TGCGCCAGCAGTATGGAGGGGGGTTACTACAATGAGCAGTTCTTC	CASSMEGGYYNEQFF
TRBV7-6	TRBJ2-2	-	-	TGTGCCAGCAGCTTTCTCATCGCCGAGACGAACACCGGGGAGCTGTTTTTT	CASSFLIAETNTGELFF
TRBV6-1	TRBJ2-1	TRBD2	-	TGTGCCAGCAGTGCCGTTATAACTAGCGAGTACAATGAGCAGTTCTTC	CASSAVITSEYNEQFF
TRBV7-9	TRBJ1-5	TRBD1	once	TGTGCCAGCAGCTTAGAGGGGGCAGATCAGCCCCAGCATTTT	CASSLEGADQPQHF
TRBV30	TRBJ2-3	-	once	TGTGCCTGGAGTGTATCCCGGGGGGCTGGAACGACGCAGTATTTT	CAWSVSRGAGTTQYF
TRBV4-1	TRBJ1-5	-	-	TGCGCCAGCAGCCAAGATACGGGGGGCACTCAGCCCCAGCATTTT	CASSQDTGGTQPQHF
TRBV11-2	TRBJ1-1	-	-	TGTGCCAGCAGCTCCCAATCTGGGAACACTGAAGCTTTCTTT	CASSSQSGNTEAFF
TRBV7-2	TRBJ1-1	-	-	TGTGCCAGCAGCTTAGTAACAGGGACGACTGAAGCTTTCTTT	CASSLVTGTTEAFF
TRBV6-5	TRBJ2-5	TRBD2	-	TGTGCCAGCAGTTACCGGGGGGGTGGCGACGCAGAGACCCAGTACTTC	CASSYRGGGDAETQYF
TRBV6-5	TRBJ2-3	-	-	TGTGCCAGCAGTTACTCGATGGTCACAGATACGCAGTATTTT	CASSYSMVTDTQYF
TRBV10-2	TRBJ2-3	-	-	TGCGCCAGCAGTGAGGCTCTCACAGATACGCAGTATTTT	CASSEALTDTQYF
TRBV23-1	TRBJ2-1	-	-	TGCGCCAGCAGTCAATCAGGGAACAGGGGCCGGGAGGAATGTGATGAGCAGTTCTTC	CASSQSGNRGREECDEQFF
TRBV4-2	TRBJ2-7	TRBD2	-	TGTGCCAGCAGCCAAGACCGAACTAGCGGCTACGAGCAGTACTTC	CASSQDRTSGYEQYF
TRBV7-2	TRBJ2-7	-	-	TGTGCCAGCAGCGGAGGGCTTAGCGGATTATCCTACGAGCAGTACTTC	CASSGGLSGLSYEQYF
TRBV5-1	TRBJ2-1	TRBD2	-	TGCGCCAGCAGCATTTTAGCGGGAACTACAAGGGGTGAGCAGTTCTTC	CASSILAGTTRGEQFF
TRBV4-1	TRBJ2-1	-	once	TGCGCCAGCAGCCAAGTAAACACATACAATGAGCAGTTCTTC	CASSQVNTYNEQFF
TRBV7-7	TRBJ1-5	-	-	TGTGCCAGCAGCTTAAGGACTGAGAATCAGCCCCAGCATTTT	CASSLRTENQPQHF
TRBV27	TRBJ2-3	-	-	TGTGCCAGCAGTCCTTCCACAGATACGCAGTATTTT	CASSPSTDTQYF
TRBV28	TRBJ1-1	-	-	TGTGCCAGCAGTGGCCCGGGACCGCCAATGAACACTGAAGCTTTCTTT	CASSGPGPPMNTEAFF
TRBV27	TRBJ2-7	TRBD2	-	TGTGCCAGCCGCGGGGTAGCGGGAGAAAGGTACGAGCAGTACTTC	CASRGVAGERYEQYF
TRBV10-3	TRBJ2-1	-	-	TGTGCCATCAGTGAGTCGGTGTGGGAAGAGGAGCAGTTCTTC	CAISESVWEEEQFF
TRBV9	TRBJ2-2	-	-	TGTGCCAGCAGCGAGGGCGGGTTACCCGGGGAGCTGTTTTTT	CASSEGGLPGELFF
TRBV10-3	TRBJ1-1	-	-	TGTGCCATCAGTGGGTGGGCGGCCCCGAACACTGAAGCTTTCTTT	CAISGWAAPNTEAFF